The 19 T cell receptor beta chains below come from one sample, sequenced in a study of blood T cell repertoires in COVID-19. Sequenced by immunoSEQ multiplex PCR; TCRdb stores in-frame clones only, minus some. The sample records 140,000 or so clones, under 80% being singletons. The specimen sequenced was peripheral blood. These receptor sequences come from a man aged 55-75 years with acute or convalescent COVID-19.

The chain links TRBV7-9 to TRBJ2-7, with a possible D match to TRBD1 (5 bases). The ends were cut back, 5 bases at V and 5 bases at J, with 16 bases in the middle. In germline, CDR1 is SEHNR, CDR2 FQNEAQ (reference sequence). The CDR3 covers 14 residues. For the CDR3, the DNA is TGTGCCAGCAGCACCCGGCAGGGAATCGACGAGCAGTACTTC. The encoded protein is CASSTRQGIDEQYF.

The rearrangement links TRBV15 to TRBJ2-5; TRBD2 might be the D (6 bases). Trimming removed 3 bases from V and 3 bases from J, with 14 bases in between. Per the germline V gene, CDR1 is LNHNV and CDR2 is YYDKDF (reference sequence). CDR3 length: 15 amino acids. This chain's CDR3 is CATSRGGGGKETQYF. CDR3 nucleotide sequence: TGTGCCACCAGCAGGGGGGGAGGCGGTAAAGAGACCCAGTACTTC.

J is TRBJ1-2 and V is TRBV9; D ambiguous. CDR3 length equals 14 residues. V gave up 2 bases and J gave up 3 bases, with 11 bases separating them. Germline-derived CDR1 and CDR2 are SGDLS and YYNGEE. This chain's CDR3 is CASSVGSWDYGYTF. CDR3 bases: TGTGCCAGCAGCGTTGGGAGCTGGGACTATGGCTACACCTTC. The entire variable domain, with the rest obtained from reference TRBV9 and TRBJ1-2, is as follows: DSGVTQTPKHLITATGQRVTLRCSPRSGDLSVYWYQQSLDQGLQFLIQYYNGEERAKGNILERFSAQQFPDLHSELNLSSLELGDSALYFCASSVGSWDYGYTFGSGTRLTVV.

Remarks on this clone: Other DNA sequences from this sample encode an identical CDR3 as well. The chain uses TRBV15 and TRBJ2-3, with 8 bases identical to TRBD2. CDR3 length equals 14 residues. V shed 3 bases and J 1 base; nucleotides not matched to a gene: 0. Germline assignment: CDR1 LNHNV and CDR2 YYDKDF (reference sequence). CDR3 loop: CATSSSGGTDTQYF. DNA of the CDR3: TGTGCCACCAGCAGTAGCGGGGGCACAGATACGCAGTATTTT.

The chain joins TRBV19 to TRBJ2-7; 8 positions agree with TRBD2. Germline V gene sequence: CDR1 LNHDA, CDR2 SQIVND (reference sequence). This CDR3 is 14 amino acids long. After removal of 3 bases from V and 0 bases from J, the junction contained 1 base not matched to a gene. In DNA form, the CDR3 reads TGTGCCAGTAGTATCACTAGCGGCTCCTACGAGCAGTACTTC. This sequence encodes CASSITSGSYEQYF.

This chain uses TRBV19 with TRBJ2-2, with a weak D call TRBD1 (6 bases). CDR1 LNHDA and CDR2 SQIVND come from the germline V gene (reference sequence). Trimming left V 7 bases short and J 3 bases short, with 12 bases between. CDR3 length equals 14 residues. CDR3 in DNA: TGTGCCAGTAAGGGGGTAGCCCACACCGGGGAGCTGTTTTTT. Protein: CASKGVAHTGELFF.

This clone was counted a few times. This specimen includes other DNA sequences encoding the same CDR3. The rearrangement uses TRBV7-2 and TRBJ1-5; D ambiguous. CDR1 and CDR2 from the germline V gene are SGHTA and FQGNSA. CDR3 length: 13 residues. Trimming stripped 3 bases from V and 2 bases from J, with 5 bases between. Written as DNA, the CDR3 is TGTGCCAGCAGCTTTCAGGGCAATCAGCCCCAGCATTTT. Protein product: CASSFQGNQPQHF.

CDR3 sequence: CASSYTGSVIQYF. As DNA, the CDR3 is TGTGCCAGCAGTTACACGGGGTCTGTCATTCAGTACTTC. The V gene is TRBV6-5, the J gene TRBJ2-4, with a tentative D call TRBD2 (5 bases). This CDR3 region has 13 residues. CDR1 and CDR2 (germline): MNHEY, SVGAGI. Deletions cut 2 bases from V and 9 bases from J, with 11 bases between.

The CDR3 region is CASRTGDSEKLFF. DNA for the CDR3: TGTGCCAGCAGAACAGGGGATAGTGAAAAACTGTTTTTT. V usage is TRBV6-5 and J usage is TRBJ1-4, with 7 bases that match TRBD1. CDR3 length equals 13 residues. Germline V gene sequence: CDR1 MNHEY, CDR2 SVGAGI. Unmatched junction bases numbered 5, after V lost 6 bases and J lost 7 bases.

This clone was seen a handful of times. CDR3 DNA: TGTGCCAGCAGTTTATCCTACACAGATACGCAGTATTTT. Its protein is CASSLSYTDTQYF. V is TRBV27 and J is TRBJ2-3; D ambiguous. CDR1 MNHEY and CDR2 SMNVEV come from the germline V gene (reference sequence). V lost 0 bases and J 2 bases, leaving 3 bases between the germline ends. The CDR3 contains 13 residues.

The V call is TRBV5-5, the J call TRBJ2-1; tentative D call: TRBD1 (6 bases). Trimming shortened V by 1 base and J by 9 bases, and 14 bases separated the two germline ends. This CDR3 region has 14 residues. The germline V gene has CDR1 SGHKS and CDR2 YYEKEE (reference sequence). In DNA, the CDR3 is TGTGCCAGCAGCTTGTGGCGCAGGGGTGGTGAGCAGTTCTTC. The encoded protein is CASSLWRRGGEQFF.

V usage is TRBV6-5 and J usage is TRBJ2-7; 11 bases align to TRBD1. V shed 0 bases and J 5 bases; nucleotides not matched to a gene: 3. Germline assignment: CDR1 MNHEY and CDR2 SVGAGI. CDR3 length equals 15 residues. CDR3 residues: CASSYSGTGGDEQYF. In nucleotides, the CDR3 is TGTGCCAGCAGTTACTCCGGGACAGGGGGGGACGAGCAGTACTTC.

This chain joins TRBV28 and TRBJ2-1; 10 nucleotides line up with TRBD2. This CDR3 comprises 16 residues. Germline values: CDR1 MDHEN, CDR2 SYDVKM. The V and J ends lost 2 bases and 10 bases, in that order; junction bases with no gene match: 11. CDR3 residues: CASSLIGLAGADEQFF. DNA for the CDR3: TGTGCCAGCAGTTTAATTGGGCTAGCGGGAGCAGACGAGCAGTTCTTC.

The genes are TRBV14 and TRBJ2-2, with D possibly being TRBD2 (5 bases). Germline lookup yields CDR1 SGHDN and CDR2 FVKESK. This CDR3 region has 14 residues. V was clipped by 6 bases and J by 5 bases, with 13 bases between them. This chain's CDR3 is CASSPSLTTGELFF. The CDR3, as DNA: TGTGCCAGCAGTCCTAGCCTTACGACCGGGGAGCTGTTTTTT. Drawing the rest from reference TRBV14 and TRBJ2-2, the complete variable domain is EAGVTQFPSHSVIEKGQTVTLRCDPISGHDNLYWYRRVMGKEIKFLLHFVKESKQDESGMPNNRFLAERTGGTYSTLKVQPAELEDSGVYFCASSPSLTTGELFFGEGSRLTVL.

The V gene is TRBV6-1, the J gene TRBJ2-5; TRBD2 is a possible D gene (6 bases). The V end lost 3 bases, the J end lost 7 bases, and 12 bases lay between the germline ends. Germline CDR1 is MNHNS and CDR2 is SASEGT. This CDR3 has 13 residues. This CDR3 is CASSEGREVTQYF. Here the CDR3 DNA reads TGTGCCAGCAGTGAGGGGCGGGAAGTGACCCAGTACTTC.

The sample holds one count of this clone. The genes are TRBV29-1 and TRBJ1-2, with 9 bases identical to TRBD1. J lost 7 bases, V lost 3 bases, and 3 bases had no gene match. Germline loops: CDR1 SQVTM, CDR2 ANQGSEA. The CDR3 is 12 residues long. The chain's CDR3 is CSVETGGSGYTF. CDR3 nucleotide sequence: TGCAGCGTTGAGACAGGGGGATCTGGCTACACCTTC.

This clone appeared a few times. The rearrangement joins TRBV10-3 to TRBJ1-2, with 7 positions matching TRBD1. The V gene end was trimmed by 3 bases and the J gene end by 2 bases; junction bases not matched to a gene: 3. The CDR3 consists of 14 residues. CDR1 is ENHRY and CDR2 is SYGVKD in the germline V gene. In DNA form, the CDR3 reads TGTGCCATCAGTGAACAGGGGCAGAACTATGGCTACACCTTC. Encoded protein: CAISEQGQNYGYTF.

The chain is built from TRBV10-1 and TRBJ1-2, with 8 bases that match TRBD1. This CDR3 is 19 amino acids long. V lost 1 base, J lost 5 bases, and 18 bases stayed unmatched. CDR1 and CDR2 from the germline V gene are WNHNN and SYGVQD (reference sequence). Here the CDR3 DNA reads TGCGCCAGCAGTGAGTACAATAGACAGGGGCCCGCATTTCAGTATGGCTACACCTTC. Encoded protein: CASSEYNRQGPAFQYGYTF.

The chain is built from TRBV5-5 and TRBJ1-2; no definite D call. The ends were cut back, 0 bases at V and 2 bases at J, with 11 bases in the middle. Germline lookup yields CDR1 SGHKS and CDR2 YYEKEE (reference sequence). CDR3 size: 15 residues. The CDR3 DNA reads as TGTGCCAGCAGCTTGGGGGCCAGCCAGAACTATGGCTACACCTTC. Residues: CASSLGASQNYGYTF.